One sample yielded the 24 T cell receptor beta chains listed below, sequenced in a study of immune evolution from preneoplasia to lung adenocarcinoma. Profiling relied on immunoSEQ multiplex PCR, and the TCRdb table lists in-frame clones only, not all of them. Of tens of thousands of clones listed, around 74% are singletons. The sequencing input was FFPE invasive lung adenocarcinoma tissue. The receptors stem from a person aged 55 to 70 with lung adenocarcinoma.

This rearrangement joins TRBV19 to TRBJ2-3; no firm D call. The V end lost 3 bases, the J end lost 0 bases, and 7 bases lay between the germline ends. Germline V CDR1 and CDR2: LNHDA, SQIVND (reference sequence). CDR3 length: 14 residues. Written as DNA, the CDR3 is TGTGCCAGTAGTATCCGTCTTAGCACAGATACGCAGTATTTT. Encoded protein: CASSIRLSTDTQYF.

CDR3 loop: CASSGETSGIHEQYF. The CDR3 DNA reads TGTGCCAGCAGCGGCGAGACTAGCGGGATTCACGAGCAGTACTTC. The genes are TRBV7-9 and TRBJ2-7; TRBD2 aligns across 11 bases. This CDR3 region has 15 residues. In germline, CDR1 is SEHNR, CDR2 FQNEAQ (reference sequence). After removal of 5 bases from V and 5 bases from J, the junction contained 8 bases not matched to a gene.

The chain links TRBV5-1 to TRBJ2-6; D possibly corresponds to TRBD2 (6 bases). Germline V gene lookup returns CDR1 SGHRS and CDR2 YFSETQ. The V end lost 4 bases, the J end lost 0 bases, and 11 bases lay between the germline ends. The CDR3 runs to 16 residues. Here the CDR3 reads CASSPEGSSGANVLTF. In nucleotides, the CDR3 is TGCGCCAGCAGCCCGGAGGGCAGCTCTGGGGCCAACGTCCTGACTTTC.

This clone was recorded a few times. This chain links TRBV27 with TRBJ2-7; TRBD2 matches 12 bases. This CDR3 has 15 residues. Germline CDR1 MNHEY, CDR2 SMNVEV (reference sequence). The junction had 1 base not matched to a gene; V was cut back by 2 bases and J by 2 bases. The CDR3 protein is CASSLLAGGTYEQYF. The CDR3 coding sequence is TGTGCCAGCAGTTTACTAGCGGGAGGGACCTACGAGCAGTACTTC.

The CDR3, as DNA: TGTGCCTGGAGTGTTTTGGGGGCGAGGGATCAGCCCCAGCATTTT. Residues: CAWSVLGARDQPQHF. The chain uses TRBV30 and TRBJ1-5; D may be TRBD1 (6 bases). The CDR3 is 15 residues long. Deletions cut 0 bases from V and 5 bases from J, with 14 bases between. Per germline, CDR1 GTSNPN and CDR2 SVGIG (reference sequence).

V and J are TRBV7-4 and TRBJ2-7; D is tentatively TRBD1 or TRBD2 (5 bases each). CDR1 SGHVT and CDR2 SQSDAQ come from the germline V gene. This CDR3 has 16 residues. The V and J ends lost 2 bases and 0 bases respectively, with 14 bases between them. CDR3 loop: CASSLSVGTASYEQYF. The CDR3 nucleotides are TGTGCCAGCAGCTTAAGTGTGGGGACGGCCTCCTACGAGCAGTACTTC. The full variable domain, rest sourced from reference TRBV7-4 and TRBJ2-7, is GAGVSQSPRYKVAKRGRDVALRCDSISGHVTLYWYRQTLGQGSEVLTYSQSDAQRDKSGRPSGRFSAERPERSVSTLKIQRTEQGDSAVYLCASSLSVGTASYEQYFGPGTRLTVT.

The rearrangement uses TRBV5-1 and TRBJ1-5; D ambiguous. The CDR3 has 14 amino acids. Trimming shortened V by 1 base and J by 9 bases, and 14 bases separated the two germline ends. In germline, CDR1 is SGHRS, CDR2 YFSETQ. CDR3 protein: CASSLNSGSSPQHF. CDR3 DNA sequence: TGCGCCAGCAGCTTGAATTCGGGTTCGTCGCCCCAGCATTTT.

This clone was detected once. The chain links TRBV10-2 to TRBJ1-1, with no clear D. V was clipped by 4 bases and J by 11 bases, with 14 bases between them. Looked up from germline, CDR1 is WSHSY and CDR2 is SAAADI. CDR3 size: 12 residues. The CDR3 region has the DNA TGCGCCAGCAGTGTATCAGGTGGGCCCGCTTTCTTT. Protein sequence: CASSVSGGPAFF.

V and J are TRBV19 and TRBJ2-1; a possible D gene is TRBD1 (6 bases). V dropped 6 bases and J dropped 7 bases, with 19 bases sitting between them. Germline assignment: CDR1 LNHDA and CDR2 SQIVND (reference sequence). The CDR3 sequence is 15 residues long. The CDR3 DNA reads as TGTGCCAGTAGGAGGAGTCGGGACAACTATAATGAGCAGTTCTTC. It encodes CASRRSRDNYNEQFF.

CDR3 in amino acids: CASTPFRGETQYF. The CDR3 DNA is TGTGCCAGCACCCCCTTTCGGGGAGAGACCCAGTACTTC. V usage is TRBV6-1 and J usage is TRBJ2-5; D perhaps matches TRBD2 (5 bases). This CDR3 is 13 amino acids long. The V end lost 7 bases, the J end lost 4 bases, and 13 bases lay between the germline ends. Germline CDR1 and CDR2: MNHNS and SASEGT.

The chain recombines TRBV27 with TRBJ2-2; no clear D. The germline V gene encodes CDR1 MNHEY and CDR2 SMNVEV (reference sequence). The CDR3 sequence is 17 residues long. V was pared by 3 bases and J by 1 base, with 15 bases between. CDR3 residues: CASSFWPPSRNTGELFF. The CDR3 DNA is TGTGCCAGCAGTTTCTGGCCACCGTCGCGGAACACCGGGGAGCTGTTTTTT.

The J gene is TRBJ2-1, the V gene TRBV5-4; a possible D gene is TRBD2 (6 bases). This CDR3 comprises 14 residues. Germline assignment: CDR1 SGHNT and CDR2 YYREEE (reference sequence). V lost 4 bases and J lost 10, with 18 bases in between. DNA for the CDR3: TGTGCCAGCAGCCAAGGGACTTTTTATGGGGAGCAGTTCTTC. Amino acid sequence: CASSQGTFYGEQFF.

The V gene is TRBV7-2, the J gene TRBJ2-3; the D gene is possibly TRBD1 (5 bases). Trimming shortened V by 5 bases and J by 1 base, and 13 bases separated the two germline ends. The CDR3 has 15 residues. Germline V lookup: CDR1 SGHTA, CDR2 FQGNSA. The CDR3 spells CASSIYRSRTDTQYF. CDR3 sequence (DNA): TGTGCCAGCAGCATATACAGGTCACGCACAGATACGCAGTATTTT.

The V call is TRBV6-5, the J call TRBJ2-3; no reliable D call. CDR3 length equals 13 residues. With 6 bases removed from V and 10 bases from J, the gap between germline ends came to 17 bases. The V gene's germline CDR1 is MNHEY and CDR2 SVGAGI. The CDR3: CASRQSALLAQYF. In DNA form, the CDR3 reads TGTGCCAGCAGGCAGTCAGCTCTTTTGGCGCAGTATTTT.

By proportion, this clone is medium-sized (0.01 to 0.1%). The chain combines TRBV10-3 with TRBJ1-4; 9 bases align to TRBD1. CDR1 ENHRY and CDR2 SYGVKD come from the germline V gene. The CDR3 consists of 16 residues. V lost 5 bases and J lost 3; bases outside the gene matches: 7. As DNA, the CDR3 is TGTGCCATCAGTCCGGACAGGGGTATATCTAATGAAAAACTGTTTTTT. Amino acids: CAISPDRGISNEKLFF.

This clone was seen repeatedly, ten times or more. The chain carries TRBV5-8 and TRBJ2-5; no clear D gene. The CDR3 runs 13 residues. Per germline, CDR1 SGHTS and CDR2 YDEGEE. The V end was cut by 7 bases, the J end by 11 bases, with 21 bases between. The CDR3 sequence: CASGRTAQNAQYF. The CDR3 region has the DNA TGTGCCAGCGGCAGGACCGCTCAAAACGCACAGTACTTC.

As DNA, the CDR3 is TGTGCCAGCAGCTTAGCGGGGGGACAGCAAGAGACCCAGTACTTC. The encoded protein is CASSLAGGQQETQYF. The chain has TRBV7-8 and TRBJ2-5; possibly TRBD1 for D (7 bases). In germline, CDR1 is SGHVS, CDR2 FQNEAQ. The CDR3 contains 15 residues. V was trimmed by 0 bases and J by 2 bases, leaving 10 bases between them.

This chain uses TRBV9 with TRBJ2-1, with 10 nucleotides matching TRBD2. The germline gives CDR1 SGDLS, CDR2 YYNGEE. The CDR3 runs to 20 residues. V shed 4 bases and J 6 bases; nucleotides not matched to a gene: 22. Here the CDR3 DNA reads TGTGCCAGCAGCCCATCCCGCGGGGGCTCGGGACTAGCGAGGCCCAATGAGCAGTTCTTC. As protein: CASSPSRGGSGLARPNEQFF.

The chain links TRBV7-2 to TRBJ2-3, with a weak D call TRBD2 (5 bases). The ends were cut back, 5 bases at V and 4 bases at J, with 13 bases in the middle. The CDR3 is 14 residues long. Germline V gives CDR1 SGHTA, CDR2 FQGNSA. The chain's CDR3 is CASSPTRAADTQYF. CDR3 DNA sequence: TGTGCCAGCAGCCCCACGCGGGCAGCAGATACGCAGTATTTT.

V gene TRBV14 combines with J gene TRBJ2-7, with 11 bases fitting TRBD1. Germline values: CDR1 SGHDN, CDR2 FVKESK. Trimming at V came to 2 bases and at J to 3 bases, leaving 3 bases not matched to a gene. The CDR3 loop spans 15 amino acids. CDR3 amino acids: CASSQLGTGGYEQYF. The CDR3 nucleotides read TGTGCCAGCAGCCAACTCGGGACAGGGGGCTACGAGCAGTACTTC.

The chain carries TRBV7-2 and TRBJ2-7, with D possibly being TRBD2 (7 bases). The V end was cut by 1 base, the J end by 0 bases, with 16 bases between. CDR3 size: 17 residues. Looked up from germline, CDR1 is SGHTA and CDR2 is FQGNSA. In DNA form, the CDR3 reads TGTGCCAGCAGCTTAGAAGGGGGGGGGATTTACTCCTACGAGCAGTACTTC. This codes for CASSLEGGGIYSYEQYF.

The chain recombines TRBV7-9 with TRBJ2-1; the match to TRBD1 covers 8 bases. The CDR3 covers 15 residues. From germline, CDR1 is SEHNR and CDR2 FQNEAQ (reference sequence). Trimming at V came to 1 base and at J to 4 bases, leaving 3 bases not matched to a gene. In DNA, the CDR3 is TGTGCCAGCAGCTTAGGGACAGGGCGATACAATGAGCAGTTCTTC. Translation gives CASSLGTGRYNEQFF.

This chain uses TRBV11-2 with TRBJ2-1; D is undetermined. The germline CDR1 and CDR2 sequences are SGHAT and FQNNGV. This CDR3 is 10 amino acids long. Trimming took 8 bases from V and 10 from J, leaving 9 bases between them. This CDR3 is CASAHGEQFF. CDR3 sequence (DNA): TGTGCCAGCGCCCACGGGGAGCAGTTCTTC. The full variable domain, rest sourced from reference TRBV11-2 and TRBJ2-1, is EAGVAQSPRYKIIEKRQSVAFWCNPISGHATLYWYQQILGQGPKLLIQFQNNGVVDDSQLPKDRFSAERLKGVDSTLKIQPAKLEDSAVYLCASAHGEQFFGPGTRLTVL.

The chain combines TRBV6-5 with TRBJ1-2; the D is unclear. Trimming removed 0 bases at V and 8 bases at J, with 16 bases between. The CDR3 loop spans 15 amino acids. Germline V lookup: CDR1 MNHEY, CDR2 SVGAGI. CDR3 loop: CASSYSEGRLVGYTF. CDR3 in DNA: TGTGCCAGCAGTTACTCCGAGGGCAGGCTCGTAGGCTACACCTTC.